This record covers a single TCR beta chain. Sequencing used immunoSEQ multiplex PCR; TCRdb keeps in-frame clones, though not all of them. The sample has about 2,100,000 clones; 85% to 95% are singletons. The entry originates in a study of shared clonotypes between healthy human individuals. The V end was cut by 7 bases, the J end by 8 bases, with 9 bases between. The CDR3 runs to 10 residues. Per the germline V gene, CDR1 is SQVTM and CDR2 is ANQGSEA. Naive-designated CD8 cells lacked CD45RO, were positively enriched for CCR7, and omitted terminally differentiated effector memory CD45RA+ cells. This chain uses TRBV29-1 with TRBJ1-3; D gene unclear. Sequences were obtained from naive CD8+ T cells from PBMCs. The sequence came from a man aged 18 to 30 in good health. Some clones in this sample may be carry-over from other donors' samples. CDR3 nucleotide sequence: TGCAGCGCCATGAGGGACACCATATATTTT. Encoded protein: CSAMRDTIYF.